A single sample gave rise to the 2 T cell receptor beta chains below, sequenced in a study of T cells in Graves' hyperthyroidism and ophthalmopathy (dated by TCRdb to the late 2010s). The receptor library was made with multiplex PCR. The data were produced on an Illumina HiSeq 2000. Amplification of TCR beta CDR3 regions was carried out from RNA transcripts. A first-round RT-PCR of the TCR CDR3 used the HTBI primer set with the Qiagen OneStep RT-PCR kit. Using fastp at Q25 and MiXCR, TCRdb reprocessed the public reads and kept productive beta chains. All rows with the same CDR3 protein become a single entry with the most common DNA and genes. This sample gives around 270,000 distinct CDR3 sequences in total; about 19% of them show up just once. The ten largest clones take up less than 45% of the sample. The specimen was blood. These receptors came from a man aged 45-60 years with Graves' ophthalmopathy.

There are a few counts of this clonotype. This chain's CDR3 is CASSQENRDNEQFF. The CDR3 region has the DNA TGCGCCAGCAGCCAAGAAAACAGGGACAATGAGCAGTTCTTC. The chain couples TRBV4-1 to TRBJ2-1; perhaps TRBD1 as D (6 bases). The CDR3 contains 14 residues. The germline V gene has CDR1 MGHRA and CDR2 YSYEKL. Trimming removed 0 bases at V and 5 bases at J, with 8 bases between.

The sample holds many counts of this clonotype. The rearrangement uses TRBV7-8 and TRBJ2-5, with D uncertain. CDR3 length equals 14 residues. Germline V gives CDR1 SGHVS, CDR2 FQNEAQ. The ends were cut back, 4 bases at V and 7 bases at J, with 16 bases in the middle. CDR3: CASSSPSTLGTQYF. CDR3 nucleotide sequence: TGTGCCAGCAGCTCACCCTCCACTCTGGGGACCCAGTACTTC.